What follows describes a single TCR beta chain. The data were obtained in a study of T cell responses to AZD1222 COVID-19 vaccine. Some clones are missing from TCRdb's copy, which holds only in-frame ones; the method was immunoSEQ multiplex PCR. Among approximately 140,000 clones listed, 91% were seen once. CDR3 length equals 15 residues. With 0 bases removed from V and 1 base from J, the gap between germline ends came to 9 bases. Germline values: CDR1 MRHNA, CDR2 SNTAGT. The specimen comprised peripheral blood, sampled 28 days after the second AZD1222 dose. The receptor comes from an adult who received the AZD1222 COVID-19 vaccine. The J gene is TRBJ1-1, the V gene TRBV6-4; D call uncertain. The chain's CDR3 is CASSDSNGRNTEAFF. In DNA, the CDR3 is TGTGCCAGCAGTGACTCGAACGGCAGGAACACTGAAGCTTTCTTT.